This T cell receptor beta chain derives from a study of response to subunit inactivated influenza vaccine. TCRdb itself ran the RT-PCR reads through MiXCR, one entry per CDR3 protein. The sample includes hundreds of thousands of distinct CDR3 sequences, roughly 10% of them seen just once. V shed 1 base and J 4 bases; nucleotides not matched to a gene: 6. Germline lookup yields CDR1 LGHDT and CDR2 YNNKEL (reference sequence). The CDR3 spans 16 residues. The sample here was PBMCs from blood, taken on the day of vaccination. This clonotype was obtained from a man aged 45 to 65 who received an inactivated influenza vaccine. The gene calls are TRBV3-1 and TRBJ1-2; 10 bases line up with TRBD1. Here the CDR3 reads CASSQAGGQGSYGYTF. The CDR3 DNA reads TGTGCCAGCAGCCAAGCCGGGGGACAGGGGAGCTATGGCTACACCTTC. Looking up the rest from reference TRBV3-1 and TRBJ1-2 gives the full variable domain: DTAVSQTPKYLVTQMGNDKSIKCEQNLGHDTMYWYKQDSKKFLKIMFSYNNKELIINETVPNRFSPKSPDKAHLNLHINSLELGDSAVYFCASSQAGGQGSYGYTFGSGTRLTVV.